Listed below are T cell receptor beta chains from one sample, sequenced in a study of blood T cells in healthy people across ages. TCRdb re-called the 5' RACE reads with MiXCR, one entry per CDR3 protein. The sample has about 650,000 distinct CDR3 sequences; around 50% are singletons. The sequenced material came from blood. These receptors came from a woman older than 75 in good health. The CDR3 runs from the conserved cysteine through the conserved F or W. D genes are given only for firm matches. Size values are once, few and many counts, or a class for expanded clones, and some rows have none.

j_gene | abundance | v_gene | d_gene | CDR3aa | CDR3nt
TRBJ2-5 | - | TRBV7-2 | TRBD2 | CASSLEGLAKETQYF | TGTGCCAGTAGCTTAGAGGGACTAGCGAAAGAGACCCAGTACTTC
TRBJ1-5 | - | TRBV6-2/TRBV6-3 | TRBD1 | CASSYAGGGNQPQHF | TGTGCCAGCAGTTACGCAGGGGGAGGCAATCAGCCCCAGCATTTT
TRBJ1-2 | many | TRBV29-1 | TRBD1 | CSVYGDRQDNYGYTF | TGCAGCGTTTATGGGGACAGGCAAGATAACTATGGCTACACCTTC
TRBJ2-5 | - | TRBV28 | - | CASSRATGIETQYF | TGTGCCAGCAGTCGGGCCACAGGGATAGAGACCCAGTACTTC
TRBJ2-1 | many | TRBV10-3 | - | CAISESPPRRQTVNYNEQFF | TGTGCCATCAGTGAGAGTCCCCCGAGACGACAGACTGTCAATTACAATGAGCAGTTCTTC
TRBJ2-5 | - | TRBV11-2 | - | CASSLDLWERETQYF | TGTGCCAGCAGCTTAGATCTTTGGGAGCGAGAGACCCAGTACTTC
TRBJ2-4 | many | TRBV20-1 | TRBD2 | CSGVRLAVAKNIQYF | TGCAGTGGAGTTCGGCTAGCGGTAGCCAAAAACATTCAGTACTTC
TRBJ2-5 | - | TRBV19 | TRBD2 | CASSLGLVYEQNF | TGTGCCAGTAGTCTGGGACTAGTCTACGAGCAGAACTTC
TRBJ1-5 | many | TRBV4-1 | TRBD1 | CASSLTQGDQPQHF | TGCGCCAGCAGCCTAACACAGGGGGATCAGCCCCAGCATTTT
TRBJ2-7 | - | TRBV6-5 | - | CASSDGRVAEQYF | TGTGCCAGCAGTGACGGGCGGGTAGCGGAGCAGTACTTC
TRBJ2-2 | - | TRBV12-3/TRBV12-4 | - | CASRAQRAGELFF | TGTGCCAGCAGGGCCCAGCGGGCCGGGGAGCTGTTTTTT
TRBJ2-5 | - | TRBV28 | - | CASTYYTGTTEETQYF | TGTGCCAGCACCTATTATACCGGGACAACGGAAGAGACCCAGTACTTC
TRBJ2-2 | - | TRBV5-1 | - | CASSLAVAVGTNTGELFF | TGCGCCAGCAGCTTGGCGGTAGCGGTGGGAACGAACACCGGGGAGCTGTTTTTT
TRBJ2-4 | - | TRBV4-1 | TRBD2 | CTSSQDGRGATIAKNIQYF | TGCACCAGCAGCCAAGACGGGAGGGGGGCTACCATAGCCAAAAACATTCAGTACTTC
TRBJ1-2 | few | TRBV5-1 | - | CASSLGEEGGGYTF | TGCGCCAGCAGCTTGGGTGAAGAGGGAGGCGGCTACACCTTC
TRBJ2-1 | few | TRBV15 | - | CATSKPAYGSYNEQFF | TGTGCCACCAGCAAACCCGCCTACGGCTCTTACAATGAGCAGTTCTTC